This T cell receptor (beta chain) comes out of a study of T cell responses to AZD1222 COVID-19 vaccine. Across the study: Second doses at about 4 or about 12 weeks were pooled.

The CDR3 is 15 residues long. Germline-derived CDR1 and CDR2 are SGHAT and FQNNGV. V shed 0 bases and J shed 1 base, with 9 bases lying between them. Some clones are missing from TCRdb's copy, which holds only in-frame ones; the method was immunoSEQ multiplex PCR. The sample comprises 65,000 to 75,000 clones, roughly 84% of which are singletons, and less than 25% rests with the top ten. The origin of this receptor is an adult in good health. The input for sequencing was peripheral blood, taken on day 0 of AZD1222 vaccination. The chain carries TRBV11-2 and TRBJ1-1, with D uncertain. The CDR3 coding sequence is TGTGCCAGCAGCTTAGATCCCAGCGGGAACACTGAAGCTTTCTTT. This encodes CASSLDPSGNTEAFF.